This is a list of T cell receptor beta chains from one sample in a study of cytomegalovirus exposure and HLA in healthy donors. Here immunoSEQ multiplex PCR was the method, and the copy in TCRdb shows in-frame clones only, minus some. The sample lists 95,000 to 110,000 clones, approximately 76% seen once, with 2% to 3% in the top ten. Sequenced input: PBMCs. The origin of the receptors is a young man in good health and CMV-seronegative. Each CDR3 is given with its conserved first and last residue. A D gene is named only where the DNA matches it firmly. Clone sizes are given selectively: once, few, many, or a class where the clone is expanded.

V	J	size	D	CDR3	DNA
TRBV9	TRBJ2-2	-	-	CASSSTSGGELFF	TGTGCCAGCAGCTCCACTTCGGGCGGGGAGCTGTTTTTT
TRBV19	TRBJ2-7	-	-	CASSPSGADEQYF	TGTGCCAGTAGTCCCAGCGGAGCGGACGAGCAGTACTTC
TRBV4-3	TRBJ1-1	many	TRBD1	CASSQPRGHTEAFF	TGCGCCAGCAGCCAACCCAGGGGGCACACTGAAGCTTTCTTT
TRBV9	TRBJ2-5	few	TRBD2	CASSGSSGGATQYF	TGTGCCAGCAGCGGCAGTAGCGGGGGGGCCACCCAGTACTTC
TRBV27	TRBJ2-7	-	TRBD1	CASSSSGTGGTWRF	TGTGCCAGCAGTAGTTCCGGGACAGGGGGCACTTGGCGCTTC
TRBV19	TRBJ2-7	-	-	CASSVDTIAYEQYF	TGTGCCAGTAGTGTCGACACCATCGCCTACGAGCAGTACTTC
TRBV6-6	TRBJ1-4	few	TRBD1	CASRNRGGEKLFF	TGTGCCAGCAGGAACAGGGGAGGTGAAAAACTGTTTTTT
TRBV7-9	TRBJ2-2	-	TRBD2	CASSLLSGSTGELFF	TGTGCCAGCAGCCTACTTAGCGGGAGTACCGGGGAGCTGTTTTTT
TRBV7-9	TRBJ1-2	-	-	CASSPGSNYGYTF	TGTGCCAGCAGCCCCGGGAGTAACTATGGCTACACCTTC
TRBV5-1	TRBJ2-3	-	-	CASSLNYREQYF	TGCGCCAGCAGCTTGAACTATCGGGAGCAGTATTTT
TRBV6-5	TRBJ1-2	-	TRBD1	CASTYLDRDYGYTF	TGTGCCAGCACCTACCTCGACAGGGACTATGGCTACACCTTC
TRBV7-7	TRBJ1-5	-	-	CASSPGFNQPQHF	TGTGCCAGCAGCCCGGGTTTCAATCAGCCCCAGCATTTT
TRBV9	TRBJ2-5	-	TRBD1	CASSGQGQETQYF	TGTGCCAGCAGCGGACAGGGTCAAGAGACCCAGTACTTC
TRBV11-3	TRBJ2-1	-	TRBD1	CASSLERGPHEQFF	TGTGCCAGCAGCTTAGAGAGGGGGCCCCATGAGCAGTTCTTC
TRBV4-2	TRBJ2-2	-	TRBD2	CASSQGLAGGNTGELFF	TGTGCCAGCAGCCAAGGGCTAGCGGGGGGGAACACCGGGGAGCTGTTTTTT
TRBV4-2	TRBJ1-1	-	-	CASSQDGGDTEAFF	TGTGCCAGCAGCCAAGACGGAGGGGACACTGAAGCTTTCTTT
TRBV6-4	TRBJ1-3	-	-	CASGPHGNTIYF	TGTGCCAGCGGGCCGCATGGAAACACCATATATTTT
TRBV2	TRBJ2-1	-	TRBD2	CASSYGLAGGGKQFF	TGTGCCAGCAGTTACGGACTAGCGGGGGGCGGGAAGCAGTTCTTC
TRBV7-9	TRBJ2-5	-	-	CASSYGTRILKETQYF	TGTGCCAGCAGCTACGGGACAAGGATTCTCAAAGAGACCCAGTACTTC
TRBV14	TRBJ1-1	-	-	CASSQAGGGGTEAFF	TGTGCCAGCAGCCAAGCGGGGGGCGGGGGAACTGAAGCTTTCTTT
TRBV18	TRBJ2-1	-	TRBD2	CASSPPGLAGGWNEQFF	TGTGCCAGCTCACCTCCTGGACTAGCGGGGGGTTGGAATGAGCAGTTCTTC
TRBV15	TRBJ2-2	-	TRBD2	CATSRDRGGAGELFF	TGTGCCACCAGCAGAGATCGGGGGGGGGCCGGGGAGCTGTTTTTT
TRBV6-6	TRBJ1-5	few	-	CASVRDTYSNQPQHF	TGTGCCAGCGTGAGGGACACTTATAGCAATCAGCCCCAGCATTTT
TRBV25-1	TRBJ2-7	once	-	CASSGQQFYEQYF	TGTGCCAGCAGCGGACAGCAATTCTACGAGCAGTACTTC
TRBV28	TRBJ1-6	-	-	CASRDHRASRNSPLHF	TGTGCCAGCAGGGACCACAGGGCGAGCCGTAATTCACCCCTCCACTTT
TRBV27	TRBJ2-1	-	-	CASRNLLASYNEQFF	TGTGCCAGCAGGAATCTCCTAGCGTCCTACAATGAGCAGTTCTTC
TRBV9	TRBJ2-5	-	-	CASSPHSSVSPETQYF	TGTGCCAGCAGCCCCCATTCTAGTGTATCGCCAGAGACCCAGTACTTC